These 22 T cell receptor delta chains came from one sample sequenced in a study of γδ T cells in repeated Plasmodium falciparum infection. TCRdb reanalyzed the multiplex PCR reads using CATT. The table records 93,000 or so delta-chain clones, more than 0.85% of them present only once. Flow sorting of PBMC yielded separate Vgamma9/Vdelta2+ and Vdelta2-negative gammadelta T cell populations for bulk repertoire analysis. Material: gamma-delta T cells from blood. The receptors derive from a pool of human donors (malaria-infected and uninfected, not separated).

In this sample, this clone turned up many times. This chain links TRDV1 with TRDJ1; weak D call: TRDD3 (6 bases). Trimming pared 2 bases from V and 10 bases from J, leaving 26 bases between. The CDR3 is 17 residues long. Germline CDR1 is TSWWSYY and CDR2 is QGS. The CDR3 DNA reads as TGTGCTCTTGGGGAAGCCTCCGACCTTGGGAGGATACAACGACTCATCTTT. It translates to CALGEASDLGRIQRLIF.

The sample holds many counts of this clone. TCRdb's entry gives the protein of a much larger clone, which mismatches this DNA's translation at residue 3, likely from a read error; the protein reported here is translated from the DNA. The chain recombines TRDV2 with TRDJ1; 9 bases match TRDD3. Per germline, CDR1 GEAIGNYY and CDR2 EKD. The CDR3 covers 15 residues. The CDR3 spells CARDAGDTSTDKLIF. The CDR3 DNA is TGTGCCCGTGACGCGGGGGATACTTCCACCGATAAACTCATCTTT.

Worth noting for this clone: TCRdb assigns this DNA the protein of a much larger clone, which departs from its translation at residue 16; this likely reflects a read error, and the protein shown comes from translating the DNA. This chain joins TRDV1 and TRDJ1, with 10 bases aligning to TRDD3. This CDR3 region has 18 residues. V was pared by 4 bases and J by 12 bases, with 23 bases of the junction left unmatched. Germline CDR1 and CDR2: TSWWSYY and QGS. The chain's CDR3 is CALGVARMWGIPEGKIIF. The CDR3 DNA is TGTGCTCTTGGGGTCGCGAGGATGTGGGGGATACCAGAGGGAAAAATCATCTTT.

Points on this clone: The protein in TCRdb stems from a much larger clone and differs at residue 12 from this DNA's translation, likely a read error; here the protein is translated from the DNA. The V call is TRDV2, the J call TRDJ1; 7 positions agree with TRDD3. TCRdb leaves out the J gene; it was filled in here by matching the DNA to germline. V gave up 4 bases and J gave up 0 bases; unmatched junction bases: 16. Per the germline V gene, CDR1 is GEAIGNYY and CDR2 is EKD. This CDR3 comprises 18 residues. CDR3 amino acids: CACEPLSTGVGHTDKLIF. CDR3 nucleotides: TGTGCCTGTGAGCCCCTCTCTACTGGGGTCGGGCACACCGATAAACTCATCTTT.

As for this clone: This is likely an artifact of a read error, given a far larger clone one base away. Other DNA sequences from this sample encode an identical CDR3 as well. For the V gene the call is TRDV2; the J gene has no call; the listed D gene, TRDD3, was not tested against the DNA. The CDR3 covers 16 residues. CDR1 GEAIGNYY and CDR2 EKD come from the germline V gene. The CDR3 DNA reads as TGTGCCTGTGACCCACTACTGGGGGAAAACACCGATAAGCTCATCTTT. This sequence encodes CACDPLLGENTDKLIF.

This clone has more than one count but fewer than ten. This DNA's translation differs at residue 12 from TCRdb's protein, which comes from a much larger clone; a read error is likely, and the protein shown is translated from the DNA. This chain joins TRDV2 and TRDJ1; 9 bases fit TRDD3. No J gene was available from TCRdb, and it was assigned here by a germline match of the DNA. Germline V CDR1 and CDR2: GEAIGNYY, EKD. The CDR3 covers 16 residues. V lost 0 bases, J lost 6 bases, and 10 bases stayed unmatched. CDR3 coding DNA: TGTGCCTGTGACACCAACCTAGGGGATACGGCCAATAAACTCATCTTT. This encodes CACDTNLGDTANKLIF.

This clone was picked up a small number of times. A read error is the likely source, as a far larger clone sits one nucleotide away. Other DNA sequences in this specimen translate into the identical CDR3. V gene TRDV2 was called; the J gene was not; the D call of TRDD3 is as the table states it, not checked on the DNA. The CDR3 is made up of 19 amino acids. Per the germline V gene, CDR1 is GEAIGNYY and CDR2 is EKD. CDR3 amino acids: CACDTVLGDTHATAAQLFF. In DNA form, the CDR3 reads TGTGCCTGTGACACCGTACTGGGGGATACGCACGCGACGGCAGCACAGCTCTTCTTT.

Concerning this clone itself: The mismatch at residue 11 between this DNA's translation and the TCRdb protein of a much larger clone likely reflects a read error; the protein shown is translated from the DNA. The chain uses TRDV2 and TRDJ1; the D is unclear. TCRdb records no J gene; here it was assigned by comparing the DNA to germline. The CDR3 extends over 19 amino acids. The germline V gene has CDR1 GEAIGNYY and CDR2 EKD. The germline V and J ends were trimmed by 0 bases and 2 bases, with 24 bases remaining between them. The CDR3 nucleotides are TGTGCCTGTGACACCGTGAGTAGGGTCCTGGAAAACGAAACCGATAAACTCATCTTT. Amino acids: CACDTVSRVLENETDKLIF.

This clone came up a few times. TCRdb's entry gives the protein of a much larger clone, which mismatches this DNA's translation at residue 13, likely from a read error; the protein reported here is translated from the DNA. The J gene went uncalled, whereas the V gene is TRDV2; the table assigns TRDD3, which was not confirmed against the DNA. Germline lookup yields CDR1 GEAIGNYY and CDR2 EKD. The CDR3 runs to 16 residues. CDR3 DNA: TGTGCCTGTGACCGACTGGGGGGGAACTACACCGATAACCTCATCTTT. Residues: CACDRLGGNYTDNLIF.

This clone was recorded at least ten times. This is likely an artifact of a read error, given a far larger clone one base away. Other DNA sequences from this sample encode an identical CDR3 as well. V gene TRDV1 combines with J gene TRDJ1; D is ambiguous. The CDR3 length is 12 residues. The V gene lost 4 bases and the J gene lost 8 bases, with 11 bases spanning the gap. Germline CDR1 TSWWSYY, CDR2 QGS. The CDR3 sequence: CALGAVSQKLIF. In DNA, the CDR3 is TGTGCTCTTGGGGCCGTGTCCCAAAAACTCATCTTT.

This clone was found a few times. A read error is likely here: a far larger clone is one base away. The sample contains more than one DNA sequence encoding this CDR3. The CDR3 DNA reads as TGCGCTCTTGGGGAATGCCACCTAGACCGCGGGGGATACGGGTACACCGATAAACTCATCTTT. Protein product: CALGECHLDRGGYGYTDKLIF. This chain joins TRDV1 and TRDJ1, with 10 bases identical to TRDD3. This CDR3 spans 21 amino acids. Germline assignment: CDR1 TSWWSYY and CDR2 QGS.

Of note for this clone: A far bigger clonotype differs at one base, so this is likely a read error. This same CDR3 is encoded by further DNA sequences in the sample. This rearrangement joins TRDV2 to TRDJ1, with TRDD3 matching over 12 bases. No J segment appears in TCRdb, so it was assigned here by matching the sequence to germline. The CDR3 loop spans 19 amino acids. Trimming took 7 bases from V and 7 from J; bases not matched to a gene: 24. The germline V gene encodes CDR1 GEAIGNYY and CDR2 EKD. The CDR3 nucleotides are TGTGCCTGCGACCCTCGAAGGCCCCCTCTGGGGGATACGCGGGCTAAACTCATCTTT. Amino acids: CACDPRRPPLGDTRAKLIF.

This clone was detected many times. The same CDR3 also results from other DNA sequences found in this sample. The chain couples TRDV2 to TRDJ1, with 13 positions matching TRDD3. Germline V gene sequence: CDR1 GEAIGNYY, CDR2 EKD. There are 22 residues in the CDR3. The trim removed 0 bases at V and 1 base at J, leaving 19 bases unmatched. The CDR3 nucleotides read TGTGCCTGTGACACCGTTGGGTCCTACATAACTACTGGGGGATACGCCACCGATAAACTCATCTTT. It translates to CACDTVGSYITTGGYATDKLIF.

A note on this clone: The protein TCRdb gives is from a much larger clone and does not agree with this DNA's translation at residue 10, likely a read error; the protein shown here comes from the DNA. The chain combines TRDV1 with TRDJ1; D uncertain. The CDR3 totals 13 residues. Germline V gives CDR1 TSWWSYY, CDR2 QGS. CDR3: CALGEVIHDELIF. The CDR3 DNA reads TGTGCTCTTGGGGAAGTAATTCACGATGAACTCATCTTT.

This clone was picked up a small number of times. TCRdb assigns this DNA the protein of a much larger clone, which departs from its translation at residue 7; this likely reflects a read error, and the protein shown comes from translating the DNA. The V and J genes are TRDV2 and TRDJ1; D is possibly TRDD3 (6 bases). TCRdb does not report a J gene; here it was assigned by matching the DNA to germline references. The CDR3 consists of 16 residues. Trimming removed 1 base from V and 0 bases from J, with 14 bases in between. Germline V gene sequence: CDR1 GEAIGNYY, CDR2 EKD. The CDR3 loop is CACDTLRILHTDKLIF. CDR3 coding DNA: TGTGCCTGTGACACTCTAAGGATACTCCACACCGATAAACTCATCTTT.

Turning to this clone: TCRdb's protein, taken from a much larger clone, differs from this DNA's translation at residue 10, likely owing to a read error; the protein displayed comes from the DNA. The chain recombines TRDV2 with TRDJ1, with D possibly matching TRDD3 (5 bases). No J segment appears in TCRdb, so it was assigned here by matching the sequence to germline. Per germline, CDR1 GEAIGNYY and CDR2 EKD. The CDR3 loop spans 17 amino acids. Trimming left V 0 bases short and J 0 bases short, with 16 bases between. CDR3 loop: CACDTAGAGKDTDKLIF. The CDR3 DNA follows: TGTGCCTGTGACACCGCAGGTGCGGGGAAAGACACCGATAAACTCATCTTT.

A note on this clone: This likely reflects a read error, since a far larger clone is one base away. Other nucleotide sequences in the sample specify the same CDR3. The DNA of the CDR3 is TGTGCTCTTGGGGAATTGCGGTCCTCCCCAAAGTTTACCGGGGGATACTTCACTCGGACAACCACCGATAAACTCATCTTT. It codes for CALGELRSSPKFTGGYFTRTTTDKLIF. The gene calls are TRDV1 and TRDJ1; TRDD3 matches 9 bases. The J gene comes from matching the DNA to germline here; TCRdb lacks it. Germline CDR1 is TSWWSYY and CDR2 is QGS. CDR3 length: 27 residues. The V and J ends lost 2 bases and 1 base, in that order; junction bases with no gene match: 38.

Ten or more counts support this clone. TCRdb assigns this DNA the protein of a much larger clone, which departs from its translation at residue 6; this likely reflects a read error, and the protein shown comes from translating the DNA. V is TRDV2 and J is TRDJ1; 8 positions match TRDD3. The ends lost 2 bases at V and 2 bases at J; junction bases unmatched: 9. CDR1 GEAIGNYY and CDR2 EKD come from the germline V gene. CDR3 length: 16 amino acids. In DNA form, the CDR3 reads TGTGCCTGTGACAACCCGGGGGATAATATGACCGATAAACTCATCTTT. Its protein is CACDNPGDNMTDKLIF.

This clone was counted a few times. TCRdb shows a much larger clone's protein in place of this DNA's translation, and the two differ at residue 9, likely through a read error; the protein shown is translated from the DNA. CDR3 protein: CALVALFTEKLIF. For the CDR3, the DNA is TGTGCTCTCGTGGCCTTGTTCACCGAAAAACTCATCTTT. V gene TRDV1 combines with J gene TRDJ1, with D unresolved. The CDR3 covers 13 residues. The germline V gene has CDR1 TSWWSYY and CDR2 QGS.

As regards this clone: TCRdb attributes to this sequence the protein of a much larger clone, which differs from the DNA translation at residue 12; a read error is likely, and the protein displayed is translated from the DNA. The V and J genes are TRDV1 and TRDJ1; 9 bases align to TRDD3. J was trimmed by 0 bases and V by 2 bases; bases with no gene match: 7. In germline, CDR1 is TSWWSYY, CDR2 QGS. The CDR3 is 17 residues long. The CDR3 protein is CALGEFPPGGYTDKLIF. CDR3 DNA sequence: TGTGCTCTTGGGGAATTTCCCCCTGGGGGATACACCGATAAACTCATCTTT.

About this clone: The protein given by TCRdb reflects a much larger clone and differs at residue 12 from this DNA's translation, likely from a read error; the protein shown is the DNA's translation. J is TRDJ1 and V is TRDV2; TRDD3 matches at 12 bases. Because TCRdb records no J gene, it was assigned here through a match of the DNA to germline. The V gene end was trimmed by 3 bases and the J gene end by 1 base; junction bases not matched to a gene: 11. The germline gives CDR1 GEAIGNYY, CDR2 EKD. This CDR3 spans 18 amino acids. The CDR3 nucleotides are TGTGCCTGTGACCGCTGCGTACTGGGGGATACTTGCACCGATAAACTCATCTTT. Translated, it gives CACDRCVLGDTCTDKLIF.

Of note for this clone: This DNA translates differently at residue 13 from the TCRdb protein, which is that of a much larger clone; a read error is likely, and the protein shown is the DNA's own translation. The chain is built from TRDV1 and TRDJ1; TRDD3 matches at 7 bases. The CDR3 spans 19 residues. J lost 4 bases, V lost 1 base, and 18 bases had no gene match. Per the germline V gene, CDR1 is TSWWSYY and CDR2 is QGS. In DNA form, the CDR3 reads TGTGCTCTTGGGGAACATAAGGCGGACTGGGGTGCTTGGGTCGATAAACTCATCTTT. It encodes CALGEHKADWGAWVDKLIF.